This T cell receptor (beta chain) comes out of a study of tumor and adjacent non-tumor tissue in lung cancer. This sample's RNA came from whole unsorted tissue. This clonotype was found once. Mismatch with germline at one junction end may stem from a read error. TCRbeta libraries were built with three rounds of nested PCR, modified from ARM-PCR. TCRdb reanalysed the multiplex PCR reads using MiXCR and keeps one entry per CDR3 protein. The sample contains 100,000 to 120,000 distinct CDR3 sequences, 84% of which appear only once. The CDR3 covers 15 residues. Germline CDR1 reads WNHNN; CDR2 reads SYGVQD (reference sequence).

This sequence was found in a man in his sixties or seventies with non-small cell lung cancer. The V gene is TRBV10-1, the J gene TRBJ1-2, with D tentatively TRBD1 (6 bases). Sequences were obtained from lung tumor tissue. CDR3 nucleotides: TGCGCCAGCAGTGGGTCGACAGGCCAATCCTATGGTTACACCTTC. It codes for CASSGSTGQSYGYTF.